These T cell receptor beta chains were read from a single sample in a study of control samples from healthy donors and cancer patients. Sequenced by immunoSEQ multiplex PCR; TCRdb stores in-frame clones only, minus some. The sample shows around 94,000 clones, approximately 95% of them seen only once. Sequencing was done on a sample of blood. The receptors derive from a woman aged 25 to 39 in good health. Both conserved end residues are part of each CDR3.

v_call | cdr3_aa
TRBV27 | CASSPGQQETQYF
TRBV11-3 | CASSLDFVSRGPSYEQYF
TRBV18 | CASSPPFRDSSYNEQFF
TRBV9 | CASSAGTSSYEQYF
TRBV11-3 | CASSTGDPIYGYTF
TRBV4-1 | CASSQGAGTTSYNEQFF
TRBV10-3 | CAIRDRQETQYF
TRBV5-1 | CASSATDRGSYEQYF
TRBV9 | CASSVGLAGASGELFF
TRBV11-2 | CASSLARNTGELFF
TRBV28 | CASSPTREHQPQHF
TRBV3-1/TRBV3-2 | CASSQELQGYEQYF
TRBV10-1 | CASSGGPRQFF
TRBV19 | CASSIKTEGSNQPQHF